These 4 T cell receptor beta chains share one sample of origin, sequenced in a study of cytomegalovirus exposure and HLA in healthy donors. Primers for the PCR totalled 60 Vbeta and 13 Jbeta. This table comes from immunoSEQ multiplex PCR, and its TCRdb copy is limited to in-frame clones, with some not included. The table has 150,000 or so clones, roughly 86% seen once. Sequenced material: PBMCs. Receptor source: a man aged 18 to 30 in good health and CMV-seropositive.

This clone was recorded at least ten times. V is TRBV5-1 and J is TRBJ1-2, with D hard to call. Germline CDR1 SGHRS, CDR2 YFSETQ. Trimming removed 5 bases from V and 8 bases from J, with 22 bases in between. This CDR3 has 15 amino acids. CDR3 sequence reads: CASSAVRWAQEGYTF. CDR3 nucleotides: TGCGCCAGCAGTGCCGTTCGTTGGGCTCAGGAAGGCTACACCTTC.

The V and J genes are TRBV4-1 and TRBJ1-1, with TRBD1 identical over 8 bases. Per germline, CDR1 MGHRA and CDR2 YSYEKL. There are 16 residues in the CDR3. Germline trimming cut 1 base from V and 6 bases from J; bases unmatched to any gene: 10. The CDR3: CASSQVFQGALAEAFF. CDR3 sequence (DNA): TGCGCCAGCAGCCAAGTATTTCAGGGGGCATTAGCTGAAGCTTTCTTT.

The chain carries TRBV6-1 and TRBJ1-5, with a weak D call TRBD1 (5 bases). V dropped 8 bases and J dropped 0 bases, with 14 bases sitting between them. Germline V gene sequence: CDR1 MNHNS, CDR2 SASEGT. The CDR3 is 15 amino acids. The CDR3 DNA reads as TGTGCCAGCGGGAGGGGTCCCTATAGCAATCAGCCCCAGCATTTT. As protein: CASGRGPYSNQPQHF.

CDR3 nucleotide sequence: TGTGCCAGCAGTACAGGGACCTACACTGAAGCTTTCTTT. Encoded protein: CASSTGTYTEAFF. The chain uses TRBV28 and TRBJ1-1; the D gene is possibly TRBD1 (6 bases). Per germline, CDR1 MDHEN and CDR2 SYDVKM. Deletions cut 5 bases from V and 3 bases from J, with 10 bases between. This CDR3 region has 13 residues. The full variable domain, completed using reference TRBV28 and TRBJ1-1, is DVKVTQSSRYLVKRTGEKVFLECVQDMDHENMFWYRQDPGLGLRLIYFSYDVKMKEKGDIPEGYSVSREKKERFSLILESASTNQTSMYLCASSTGTYTEAFFGQGTRLTVV.